The 3 T cell receptor beta chains below come from one sample, sequenced in a study of early stage breast cancer tumors. Repertoires were generated with immunoSEQ multiplex PCR, while TCRdb's copy carries only in-frame clones and drops some. Altogether several thousand clones are present, approximately 62% being singletons, with the ten largest covering 6.5% to 9%. Material: breast tumor tissue. The receptors were sampled from a person aged 70 to 85 with breast cancer.

The V gene is TRBV5-1, the J gene TRBJ1-1; D might be TRBD1 (6 bases). CDR3 length: 14 residues. Germline CDR1 reads SGHRS; CDR2 reads YFSETQ. V lost 4 bases and J 0 bases, leaving 10 bases between the germline ends. This chain's CDR3 is CASSPTGLNTEAFF. The CDR3 DNA follows: TGCGCCAGCAGCCCGACAGGATTGAACACTGAAGCTTTCTTT.

CDR3 amino acids: CASSFIGGRGDEQFF. The CDR3 nucleotides read TGTGCCAGCAGCTTTATTGGGGGCCGGGGCGATGAGCAGTTCTTC. The genes are TRBV7-2 and TRBJ2-1; maybe TRBD1 (6 bases). The CDR3 runs 15 residues. Looked up from germline, CDR1 is SGHTA and CDR2 is FQGNSA. The germline V and J ends were trimmed by 3 bases and 8 bases, with 17 bases remaining between them.

This chain links TRBV2 with TRBJ2-5; 12 positions match TRBD2. CDR3 length: 14 residues. V gave up 6 bases and J gave up 5 bases; unmatched junction bases: 4. Germline-derived CDR1 and CDR2 are SNHLY and FYNNEI. The chain's CDR3 is CASRPLAGGETQYF. CDR3 bases: TGTGCCAGCAGGCCCCTAGCGGGGGGGGAGACCCAGTACTTC.